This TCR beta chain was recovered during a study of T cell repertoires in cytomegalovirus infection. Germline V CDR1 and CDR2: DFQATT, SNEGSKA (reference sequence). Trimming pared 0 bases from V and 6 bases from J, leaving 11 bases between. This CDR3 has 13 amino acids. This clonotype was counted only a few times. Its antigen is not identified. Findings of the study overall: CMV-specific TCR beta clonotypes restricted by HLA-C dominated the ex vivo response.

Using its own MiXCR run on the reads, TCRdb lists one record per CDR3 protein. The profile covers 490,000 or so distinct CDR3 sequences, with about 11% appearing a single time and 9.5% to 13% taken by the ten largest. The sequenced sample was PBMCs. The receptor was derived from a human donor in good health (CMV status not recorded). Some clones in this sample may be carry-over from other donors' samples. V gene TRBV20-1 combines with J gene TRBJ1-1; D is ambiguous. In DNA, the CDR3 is TGCAGTGCTAGAGATCTACGCCCCTCTGAAGCTTTCTTT. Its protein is CSARDLRPSEAFF.